This TCR beta chain was identified during a study of CD8+ T cells in alopecia areata. Study-wide background: Treated patients were dosed with oral tofacitinib, taking 5 to 10 mg twice daily.

Sequencing used cDNA as its template, made by extracting RNA and reverse transcribing it. Profiled with immunoSEQ multiplex PCR; TCRdb holds only in-frame clones, not every one. The sample includes about 94,000 clones, around three quarters of them seen just once. About this clone itself: No antigen is known for it.

The sample's treatment: oral pan-JAK inhibitor, 5-10 mg twice daily. Individuals with alopecia areata gave both lesional scalp punch biopsies and peripheral blood for collection. V gave up 2 bases and J gave up 6 bases, with 10 bases separating them. This CDR3 has 12 amino acids. Germline V gene data show CDR1 as GTSNPN and CDR2 as SVGIG (reference sequence). Study-wide points: Persistence in scalp and blood during tofacitinib was observed for many expanded lesional clones.

This chain uses TRBV30 with TRBJ1-1; tentative D call: TRBD1 (6 bases). This TCR was sampled from a human donor with alopecia areata. This specimen consisted of CD8+ T cells sorted from blood, obtained between weeks 43 and 45, from a patient treated with tofacitinib. The CDR3 DNA sequence: TGTGCCTGGAGTAGGGGGGCTGCTGAAGCTTTCTTT. It encodes CAWSRGAAEAFF.